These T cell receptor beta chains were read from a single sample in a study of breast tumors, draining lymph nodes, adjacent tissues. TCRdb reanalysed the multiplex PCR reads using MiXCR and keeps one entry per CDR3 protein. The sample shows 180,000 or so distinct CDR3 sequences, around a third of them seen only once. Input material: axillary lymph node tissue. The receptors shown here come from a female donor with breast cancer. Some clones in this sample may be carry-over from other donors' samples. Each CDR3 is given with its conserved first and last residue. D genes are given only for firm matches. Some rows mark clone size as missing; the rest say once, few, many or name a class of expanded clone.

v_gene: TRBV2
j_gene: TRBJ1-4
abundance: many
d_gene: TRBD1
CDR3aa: CASRGQGLVNEKLFF
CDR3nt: TGTGCCAGCAGGGGACAGGGACTGGTTAATGAAAAACTGTTTTTT

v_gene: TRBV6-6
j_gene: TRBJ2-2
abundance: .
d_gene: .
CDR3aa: CASSHSRASTGELFF
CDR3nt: TGTGCCAGCAGTCACAGCAGGGCGAGCACCGGGGAGCTGTTTTTT

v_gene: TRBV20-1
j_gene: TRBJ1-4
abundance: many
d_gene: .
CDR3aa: CSASSGPNEKLFF
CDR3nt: TGCAGTGCTAGTTCGGGGCCTAATGAAAAACTGTTTTTT

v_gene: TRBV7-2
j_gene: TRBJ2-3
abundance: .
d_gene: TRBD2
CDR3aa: CASSRTSGRATDTQYF
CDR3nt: TGTGCCAGCAGCCGGACTAGCGGGAGGGCCACAGATACGCAGTATTTT

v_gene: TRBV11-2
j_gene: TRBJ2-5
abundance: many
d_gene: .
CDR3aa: CASSLGVETATQYF
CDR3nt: TGTGCCAGCAGCTTAGGGGTAGAAACCGCGACCCAGTACTTC

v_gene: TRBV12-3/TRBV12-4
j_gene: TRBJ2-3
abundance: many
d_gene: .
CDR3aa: CASSYTGTSTDTQYF
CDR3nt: TGTGCCAGCAGTTACACAGGGACCAGCACAGATACGCAGTATTTT

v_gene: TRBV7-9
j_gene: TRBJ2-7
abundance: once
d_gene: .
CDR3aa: CAGSRETAGIGDGQYF
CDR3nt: TGTGCCGGCAGCCGTGAAACGGCGGGAATAGGAGACGGGCAGTACTTC

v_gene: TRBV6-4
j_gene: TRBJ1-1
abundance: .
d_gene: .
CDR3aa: CASSPSRGTEAFF
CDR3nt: TGTGCCAGCAGTCCGAGCCGTGGCACTGAAGCTTTCTTT

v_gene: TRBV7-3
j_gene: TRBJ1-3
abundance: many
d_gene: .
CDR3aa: CASSLTPGNTIYF
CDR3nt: TGTGCCAGCAGCTTGACCCCTGGAAACACCATATATTTT

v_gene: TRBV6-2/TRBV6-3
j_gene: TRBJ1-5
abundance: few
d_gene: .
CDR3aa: CASSYATGTGNQPQHF
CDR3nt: TGTGCCAGCAGTTACGCCACCGGGACGGGCAATCAGCCCCAGCATTTT

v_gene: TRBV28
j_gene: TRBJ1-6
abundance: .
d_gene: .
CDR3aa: CASSTAGGSSPLHF
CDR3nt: TGTGCCAGCAGCACAGCGGGCGGGAGTTCACCCCTCCACTTT

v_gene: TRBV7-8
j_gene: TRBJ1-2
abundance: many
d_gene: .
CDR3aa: CASSQRGASYGYTF
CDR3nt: TGTGCCAGCAGCCAACGGGGGGCAAGCTATGGCTACACCTTC

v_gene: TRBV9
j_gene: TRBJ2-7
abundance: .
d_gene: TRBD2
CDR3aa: CASSVGGLADAYEQYF
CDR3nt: TGTGCCAGCAGCGTAGGGGGACTAGCCGATGCCTACGAGCAGTACTTC

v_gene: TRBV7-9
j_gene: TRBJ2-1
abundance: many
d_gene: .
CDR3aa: CAAYLSPRVPSLSYNEQFF
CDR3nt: TGTGCAGCTTATCTCTCCCCTCGAGTCCCTAGCTTATCCTACAATGAGCAGTTCTTC

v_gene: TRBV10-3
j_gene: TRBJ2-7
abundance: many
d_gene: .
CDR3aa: CAISELGTGERQYF
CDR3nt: TGTGCCATCAGTGAGTTAGGAACGGGAGAACGGCAGTACTTC

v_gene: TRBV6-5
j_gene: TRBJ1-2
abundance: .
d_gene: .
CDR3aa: CASSHGRGDGCTF
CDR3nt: TGTGCCAGCAGTCACGGTCGGGGCGATGGCTGCACCTTC

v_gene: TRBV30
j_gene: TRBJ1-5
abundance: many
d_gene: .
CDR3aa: CASAGAGDRPQHF
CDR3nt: TGTGCCTCGGCGGGGGCGGGGGATCGGCCCCAGCATTTT

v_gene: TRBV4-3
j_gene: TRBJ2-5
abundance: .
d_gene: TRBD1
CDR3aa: CASSQDGRGETQYF
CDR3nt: TGCGCCAGCAGCCAAGATGGCAGGGGGGAGACCCAGTACTTC

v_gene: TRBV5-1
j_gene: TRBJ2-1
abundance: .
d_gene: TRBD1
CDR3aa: CASSFTTGSYNEQFF
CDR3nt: TGCGCCAGCAGCTTCACGACAGGGTCCTACAATGAGCAGTTCTTC

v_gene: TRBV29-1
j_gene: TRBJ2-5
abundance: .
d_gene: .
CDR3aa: CSSGDNQETQYF
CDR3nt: TGCAGCTCCGGGGACAACCAAGAGACCCAGTACTTC

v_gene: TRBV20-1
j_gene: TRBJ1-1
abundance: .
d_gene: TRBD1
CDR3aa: CSARRTGGTVNTEAFF
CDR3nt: TGCAGTGCTAGACGGACAGGGGGCACGGTGAACACTGAAGCTTTCTTT

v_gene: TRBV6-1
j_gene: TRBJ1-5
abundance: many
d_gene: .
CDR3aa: CASSKQGDQPQHF
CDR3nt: TGTGCCAGCAGTAAACAGGGTGATCAGCCCCAGCATTTT

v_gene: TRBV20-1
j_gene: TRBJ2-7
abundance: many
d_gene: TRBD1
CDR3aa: CSAFGTGGYEQYF
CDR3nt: TGCAGTGCTTTTGGGACAGGGGGCTACGAGCAGTACTTC

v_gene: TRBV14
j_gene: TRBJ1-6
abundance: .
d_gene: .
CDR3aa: CASSQDSVFSALHF
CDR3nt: TGTGCCAGCAGCCAAGATTCGGTCTTCTCAGCCCTCCACTTT

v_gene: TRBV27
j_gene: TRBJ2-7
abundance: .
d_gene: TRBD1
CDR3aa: CASSFRDREGQYF
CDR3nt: TGTGCCAGCAGTTTCCGGGACAGGGAAGGGCAGTACTTC

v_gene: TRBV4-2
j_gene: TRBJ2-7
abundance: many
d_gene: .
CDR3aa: CASSQDVYPRYEQYF
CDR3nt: TGTGCCAGCAGCCAAGATGTCTATCCCCGCTACGAGCAGTACTTC

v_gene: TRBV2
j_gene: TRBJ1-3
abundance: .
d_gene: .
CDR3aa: CATASQGPSGNIIYF
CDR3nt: TGTGCCACCGCAAGTCAGGGCCCTTCTGGAAACATCATATATTTT

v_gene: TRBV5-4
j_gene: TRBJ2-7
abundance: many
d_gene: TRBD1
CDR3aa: CASSLMTGGPSEQYF
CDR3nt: TGTGCCAGCAGCTTAATGACAGGGGGTCCCTCCGAGCAGTACTTC

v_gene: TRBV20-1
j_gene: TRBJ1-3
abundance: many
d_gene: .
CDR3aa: CSASRGGNTIYF
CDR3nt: TGCAGTGCTAGTAGAGGGGGAAACACCATATATTTT

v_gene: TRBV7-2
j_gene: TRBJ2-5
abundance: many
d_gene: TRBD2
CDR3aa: CASSFILAGVETQYF
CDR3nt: TGTGCCAGCAGCTTCATACTAGCGGGAGTGGAGACCCAGTACTTC

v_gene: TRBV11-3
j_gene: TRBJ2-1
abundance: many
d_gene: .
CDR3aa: CASSKSRSYNEQFF
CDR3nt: TGTGCCAGCAGTAAGTCTCGCTCCTACAATGAGCAGTTCTTC

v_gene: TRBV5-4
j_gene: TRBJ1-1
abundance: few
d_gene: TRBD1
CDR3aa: CASSSGGENTEAFF
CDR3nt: TGTGCCAGCAGCTCAGGGGGAGAGAACACTGAAGCTTTCTTT

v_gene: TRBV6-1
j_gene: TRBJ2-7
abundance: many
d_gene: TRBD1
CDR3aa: CASSDRGQGRYEQYF
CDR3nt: TGTGCCAGCAGTGATCGAGGACAGGGCAGGTACGAGCAGTACTTC